This T cell receptor beta chain came from a study of blood T cells in healthy people across ages. Study-wide points: Calculation of diversity from one million T cells yielded estimates considered to be underestimates.

There are many counts of this clonotype. Antigen: not known. This CDR3 spans 12 amino acids. The V segment lost 5 bases and the J segment 5 bases; nucleotides outside the gene matches: 5. Germline V CDR1 and CDR2: DFQATT, SNEGSKA (reference sequence). Together with a sample-barcoded 5' primer, a J-beta primer mix was included in a second PCR lasting about 7 to 12 cycles. The template-switch adaptor was a 5' adaptor with 12 random nucleotides. It tagged each cDNA molecule. A single record per CDR3 protein comes from TCRdb applying MiXCR to the 5' RACE reads. The sample holds approximately 810,000 distinct CDR3 sequences, more than 25% seen once.

Sequences were obtained from blood. The chain employs TRBV20-1 and TRBJ2-5, with 7 bases aligning to TRBD2. The receptor was isolated from a woman of 80 years or more in good health. The DNA of the CDR3 is TGCAGTGCTTTAGTGGGGGGGGAGACCCAGTACTTC. Protein product: CSALVGGETQYF.